These 31 T cell receptor beta chains originate from one sample sequenced in a study of blood T cell repertoires in COVID-19. Clones were sequenced by immunoSEQ multiplex PCR, and TCRdb holds only the in-frame ones, with some missing. Altogether some 250,000 clones are present, about 90% being singletons, with the ten largest covering about 5.9%. The sample was peripheral blood. Receptors were obtained from a man aged 60 to 75 with acute or convalescent COVID-19.

A few counts support this clone. This CDR3 reads CSVGGQQLNTEAFF. CDR3 bases: TGCAGCGTTGGGGGACAGCAACTAAACACTGAAGCTTTCTTT. V and J are TRBV29-1 and TRBJ1-1; 7 bases match TRBD1. The CDR3 spans 14 residues. Germline-derived CDR1 and CDR2 are SQVTM and ANQGSEA. The junction had 7 bases not matched to a gene; V was cut back by 4 bases and J by 2 bases.

The rearrangement uses TRBV28 and TRBJ2-3; 8 bases agree with TRBD1. This CDR3 is 14 amino acids long. After removal of 6 bases from V and 2 bases from J, the junction contained 4 bases not matched to a gene. From germline, CDR1 is MDHEN and CDR2 SYDVKM. In DNA, the CDR3 is TGTGCCAGCAGCCCGGGACAGGCCACAGATACGCAGTATTTT. Translated, it gives CASSPGQATDTQYF.

The CDR3 region is CASSPRDRDYVSNQPQHF. CDR3 nucleotides: TGTGCCAGCTCACCCCGGGACAGGGACTATGTGAGCAATCAGCCCCAGCATTTT. The rearrangement joins TRBV18 to TRBJ1-5; 9 positions agree with TRBD1. The CDR3 contains 18 residues. V was pared by 3 bases and J by 1 base, with 10 bases of the junction left unmatched. Germline-derived CDR1 and CDR2 are KGHSH and LQKENI.

In its sample, this clone was seen a few times. Here the CDR3 reads CASSLSSLSNQPQHF. In DNA, the CDR3 is TGTGCCAGCAGTCTATCATCCCTTAGCAATCAGCCCCAGCATTTT. The J gene is TRBJ1-5, the V gene TRBV6-2 or TRBV6-3, with D uncertain. This CDR3 is built from 15 residues. Germline CDR1 reads MNHEY; CDR2 reads SVGEGT. Trimming took 5 bases from V and 0 from J, leaving 11 bases between them.

This clone was observed once. The chain employs TRBV18 and TRBJ1-4, with a possible D match to TRBD1 (5 bases). The CDR3 totals 15 residues. V was pared by 4 bases and J by 8 bases, with 17 bases between. Germline V gene sequence: CDR1 KGHSH, CDR2 LQKENI. This chain's CDR3 is CASSLSGTSEEKLFF. CDR3 in DNA: TGTGCCAGCTCACTCTCCGGGACTAGCGAGGAAAAACTGTTTTTT.

This rearrangement joins TRBV29-1 to TRBJ1-1; 8 nucleotides line up with TRBD1. V was clipped by 3 bases and J by 5 bases; unmatched bases: 5. Germline loops: CDR1 SQVTM, CDR2 ANQGSEA. There are 13 residues in the CDR3. The CDR3 sequence: CSVEQGARTEAFF. The CDR3 nucleotides read TGCAGCGTTGAGCAGGGGGCGAGAACTGAAGCTTTCTTT.

This clone was recorded once. An end of the junction differs from the germline gene, which may be a read error. V usage is TRBV14 and J usage is TRBJ1-4; D is unresolved. The CDR3 contains 14 residues. The germline gives CDR1 SGHDN, CDR2 FVKESK. In DNA form, the CDR3 reads TGTGCCAGCAGTCAAGGGTACGGCGGTGAAAAACTGTTTTTT. It specifies CASSQGYGGEKLFF.

J is TRBJ2-3 and V is TRBV10-3; 11 bases match TRBD2. Germline loops: CDR1 ENHRY, CDR2 SYGVKD. The trim removed 0 bases at V and 0 bases at J, leaving 8 bases unmatched. The CDR3 is 19 residues long. The CDR3: CAISESRLAGGSSTDTQYF. CDR3 bases: TGTGCCATCAGTGAGTCGAGGCTAGCGGGAGGCTCTAGCACAGATACGCAGTATTTT.

Note on this clone: Distinct nucleotide sequences in the sample also encode this CDR3. The CDR3 DNA is TGTGCCAGTAGTATAGATCGGGAGAACACTGAAGCTTTCTTT. It encodes CASSIDRENTEAFF. V and J are TRBV19 and TRBJ1-1; D gene ambiguous. CDR3 length: 14 amino acids. Trimming shortened V by 0 bases and J by 1 base, and 6 bases separated the two germline ends. Germline V CDR1 and CDR2: LNHDA, SQIVND (reference sequence).

As to this clone: The sample carries other DNA sequences with the same CDR3. The chain links TRBV9 to TRBJ2-2; D is perhaps TRBD1 (6 bases). The CDR3 runs 13 residues. CDR1 and CDR2 from the germline V gene are SGDLS and YYNGEE. V gave up 2 bases and J gave up 5 bases, with 7 bases separating them. The CDR3 protein is CASSVTGTGELFF. The CDR3, as DNA: TGTGCCAGCAGCGTTACAGGGACCGGGGAGCTGTTTTTT.

This chain connects TRBV11-3 to TRBJ2-5; 8 bases match TRBD2. The V gene's germline CDR1 is SGHNT and CDR2 YENEEA. The CDR3 is 14 amino acids. The trim removed 5 bases at V and 4 bases at J, leaving 6 bases unmatched. The CDR3 nucleotides read TGTGCCAGCAGCAAAGGGACTAGTGGAGAGACCCAGTACTTC. Amino acids: CASSKGTSGETQYF.

The genes are TRBV19 and TRBJ1-2, with D possibly matching TRBD1 (5 bases). Germline lookup yields CDR1 LNHDA and CDR2 SQIVND (reference sequence). CDR3 length: 15 amino acids. Trimming took 1 base from V and 2 from J, leaving 11 bases between them. The CDR3 DNA follows: TGTGCCAGTAGTATAGGGAGGGGATCGAACTATGGCTACACCTTC. Protein: CASSIGRGSNYGYTF. Full variable domain (outside the CDR3, taken from reference TRBV19 and TRBJ1-2): DGGITQSPKYLFRKEGQNVTLSCEQNLNHDAMYWYRQDPGQGLRLIYYSQIVNDFQKGDIAEGYSVSREKKESFPLTVTSAQKNPTAFYLCASSIGRGSNYGYTFGSGTRLTVV.

This sequence joins TRBV15 and TRBJ2-5; 8 positions match TRBD1. CDR3 length equals 16 residues. The germline CDR1 and CDR2 sequences are LNHNV and YYDKDF (reference sequence). The V and J ends lost 0 bases and 3 bases, in that order; junction bases with no gene match: 6. CDR3: CATSRDVAGGEETQYF. CDR3 in DNA: TGTGCCACCAGCAGAGATGTGGCAGGGGGCGAAGAGACCCAGTACTTC.

The gene calls are TRBV30 and TRBJ1-2; 9 nucleotides match TRBD1. With 4 bases clipped from V and 8 bases from J, the junction kept 5 bases outside the gene matches. There are 12 residues in the CDR3. Looked up from germline, CDR1 is GTSNPN and CDR2 is SVGIG (reference sequence). The CDR3 DNA reads as TGTGCCTGGACACAGGGGGCGCGAGGCTACACCTTC. Translated: CAWTQGARGYTF.

Only one count was recorded for this clone. V and J are TRBV28 and TRBJ1-2; D is unclear. Germline-derived CDR1 and CDR2 are MDHEN and SYDVKM. V was pared by 5 bases and J by 4 bases, with 5 bases between. CDR3 size: 11 residues. The CDR3: CASSRSYGYTF. Written as DNA, the CDR3 is TGTGCCAGCAGTCGGAGCTATGGCTACACCTTC.

This chain uses TRBV7-9 with TRBJ2-1; possibly TRBD1 for D (6 bases). CDR3 size: 18 residues. The germline CDR1 and CDR2 sequences are SEHNR and FQNEAQ (reference sequence). Between the trimmed V and J ends, which lost 2 bases and 1 base, there was a span of 18 bases. The CDR3 is CASSLRETGIGSYNEQFF. Written as DNA, the CDR3 is TGTGCCAGCAGCTTAAGAGAAACAGGGATCGGGTCCTACAATGAGCAGTTCTTC. Together with reference TRBV7-9 and TRBJ2-1, the CDR3 gives the full variable domain: DTGVSQNPRHKITKRGQNVTFRCDPISEHNRLYWYRQTLGQGPEFLTYFQNEAQLEKSRLLSDRFSAERPKGSFSTLEIQRTEQGDSAMYLCASSLRETGIGSYNEQFFGPGTRLTVL.

The V call is TRBV10-3, the J call TRBJ1-2, with 7 bases lining up with TRBD1. Germline assignment: CDR1 ENHRY and CDR2 SYGVKD. The CDR3 runs 13 residues. After removal of 6 bases from V and 4 bases from J, the junction contained 5 bases not matched to a gene. The CDR3 loop is CAISEGTAYGYTF. The CDR3, as DNA: TGTGCCATCAGCGAGGGGACAGCCTATGGCTACACCTTC.

This chain joins TRBV28 and TRBJ2-4; tentatively, D is TRBD2 (6 bases). CDR3 length equals 14 residues. CDR1 is MDHEN and CDR2 is SYDVKM in the germline V gene. With 2 bases removed from V and 7 bases from J, the gap between germline ends came to 12 bases. The CDR3 sequence: CASSLPGSGNIQYF. CDR3 bases: TGTGCCAGCAGTTTACCCGGGAGCGGCAACATTCAGTACTTC.

The genes are TRBV5-6 and TRBJ1-4; the match to TRBD1 covers 10 bases. Germline CDR1 is SGHDT and CDR2 is YYEEEE. The CDR3 has 17 residues. V was clipped by 2 bases and J by 0 bases; unmatched bases: 4. CDR3 sequence (DNA): TGTGCCAGCAGCTTTTCGGGACAGGGGACAACTAATGAAAAACTGTTTTTT. This translates into CASSFSGQGTTNEKLFF.

This clone was found a few times. This chain uses TRBV21-1 with TRBJ2-5; no DNA check was done on the table's D call, TRBD1. TRBV21-1 is deemed a pseudogene. The CDR3 has 15 amino acids. For the CDR3, the DNA is TGTGCCAGCAGCAAAGAGTTGCAGTCCCAAGAGACCCAGTACTTC. This gives the protein CASSKELQSQETQYF.

The CDR3 sequence: CASSPQQLLMNTEAFF. CDR3 in DNA: TGTGCCAGCAGCCCCCAACAGTTACTTATGAACACTGAAGCTTTCTTT. The V call is TRBV9, the J call TRBJ1-1; unclear D gene. CDR3 size: 16 residues. Germline V gene sequence: CDR1 SGDLS, CDR2 YYNGEE. Trimming removed 4 bases from V and 0 bases from J, with 16 bases in between. The full variable domain, rest sourced from reference TRBV9 and TRBJ1-1, is DSGVTQTPKHLITATGQRVTLRCSPRSGDLSVYWYQQSLDQGLQFLIQYYNGEERAKGNILERFSAQQFPDLHSELNLSSLELGDSALYFCASSPQQLLMNTEAFFGQGTRLTVV.

V usage is TRBV9 and J usage is TRBJ1-5; the D gene is possibly TRBD1 (5 bases). The CDR3 spans 14 residues. V shed 4 bases and J shed 5 bases, with 13 bases lying between them. Germline lookup yields CDR1 SGDLS and CDR2 YYNGEE. CDR3 region: CASSIDSSDQPQHF. Here the CDR3 DNA reads TGTGCCAGCAGCATCGACAGTTCTGATCAGCCCCAGCATTTT. The entire variable domain, with the rest obtained from reference TRBV9 and TRBJ1-5, is as follows: DSGVTQTPKHLITATGQRVTLRCSPRSGDLSVYWYQQSLDQGLQFLIQYYNGEERAKGNILERFSAQQFPDLHSELNLSSLELGDSALYFCASSIDSSDQPQHFGDGTRLSIL.

The rearrangement links TRBV28 to TRBJ2-7; possibly TRBD2 for D (6 bases). CDR3 length: 15 residues. The V gene lost 2 bases and the J gene lost 4 bases, with 15 bases spanning the gap. The germline V gene encodes CDR1 MDHEN and CDR2 SYDVKM. The CDR3 DNA is TGTGCCAGCAGTTTACCTCACGGGGGTGGGTACGAGCAGTACTTC. Its translation is CASSLPHGGGYEQYF.

The chain has TRBV7-9 and TRBJ2-7; TRBD1 might be the D (5 bases). The germline V gene has CDR1 SEHNR and CDR2 FQNEAQ (reference sequence). V lost 1 base to trimming and J lost 3 bases, with 7 bases between them. CDR3 length: 13 amino acids. This CDR3 is CASSLVRGYEQYF. The CDR3 DNA follows: TGTGCCAGCAGCTTAGTAAGGGGCTACGAGCAGTACTTC. The full variable domain, its missing parts supplied by reference TRBV7-9 and TRBJ2-7, is DTGVSQNPRHKITKRGQNVTFRCDPISEHNRLYWYRQTLGQGPEFLTYFQNEAQLEKSRLLSDRFSAERPKGSFSTLEIQRTEQGDSAMYLCASSLVRGYEQYFGPGTRLTVT.

This chain connects TRBV5-1 to TRBJ1-6; no firm D call. This CDR3 is built from 17 residues. Trimming cost V 0 bases and J 0 bases, with 10 bases left between them. Germline V gene data show CDR1 as SGHRS and CDR2 as YFSETQ. CDR3: CASSLAEGSSYNSPLHF. As DNA, the CDR3 is TGCGCCAGCAGCTTGGCCGAAGGGAGCTCCTATAATTCACCCCTCCACTTT.

J is TRBJ1-3 and V is TRBV28, with unresolved D. The germline V gene has CDR1 MDHEN and CDR2 SYDVKM. This CDR3 comprises 14 residues. V gave up 4 bases and J gave up 2 bases, with 9 bases separating them. CDR3 DNA sequence: TGTGCCAGCAGTTGGCTGGCCCCTGGAAACACCATATATTTT. This translates into CASSWLAPGNTIYF.

This clone was picked up one time. The DNA of the CDR3 is TGTGCCAGCAGCCTCCAGGGCCTACGCTCTGGAAACACCATATATTTT. Translated, it gives CASSLQGLRSGNTIYF. V gene TRBV7-9 combines with J gene TRBJ1-3, with a weak D call TRBD1 (5 bases). Trimming shortened V by 5 bases and J by 0 bases, and 14 bases separated the two germline ends. Germline V gene sequence: CDR1 SEHNR, CDR2 FQNEAQ (reference sequence). The CDR3 sequence is 16 residues long. The variable domain in full, with the rest retrieved from reference TRBV7-9 and TRBJ1-3, is DTGVSQNPRHKITKRGQNVTFRCDPISEHNRLYWYRQTLGQGPEFLTYFQNEAQLEKSRLLSDRFSAERPKGSFSTLEIQRTEQGDSAMYLCASSLQGLRSGNTIYFGEGSWLTVV.

The V gene is TRBV5-6, the J gene TRBJ2-7; weak D call: TRBD1 (5 bases). This CDR3 spans 14 amino acids. Germline assignment: CDR1 SGHDT and CDR2 YYEEEE. Trimming cost V 2 bases and J 3 bases, with 12 bases left between them. The CDR3 sequence: CASSFWTSRYEQYF. The CDR3 nucleotides read TGTGCCAGCAGCTTTTGGACAAGTCGCTACGAGCAGTACTTC.

The V call is TRBV7-9, the J call TRBJ1-2; D remains ambiguous. The V gene lost 1 base and the J gene lost 5 bases, with 5 bases spanning the gap. The CDR3 is 12 residues long. Germline loops: CDR1 SEHNR, CDR2 FQNEAQ (reference sequence). This CDR3 reads CASSLDAYGYTF. The CDR3 bases are TGTGCCAGCAGCTTAGACGCGTATGGCTACACCTTC.

The genes are TRBV30 and TRBJ2-7; 8 positions match TRBD1. With V trimmed by 4 bases and J by 5 bases, 16 bases remained unmatched. CDR1 and CDR2 from the germline V gene are GTSNPN and SVGIG (reference sequence). The CDR3 consists of 16 residues. The CDR3 sequence is CAWKPPPWTGSNEQYF. As DNA, the CDR3 is TGTGCCTGGAAGCCCCCCCCCTGGACAGGGAGCAACGAGCAGTACTTC.

The chain couples TRBV4-1 to TRBJ2-3, with 12 bases aligning to TRBD2. Germline CDR1 is MGHRA and CDR2 is YSYEKL. There are 16 residues in the CDR3. Trimming cost V 3 bases and J 4 bases; bases outside gene matches: 5. This chain's CDR3 is CASSQRLAGDSDTQYF. Here the CDR3 DNA reads TGCGCCAGCAGCCAGAGACTAGCGGGAGACTCAGATACGCAGTATTTT.